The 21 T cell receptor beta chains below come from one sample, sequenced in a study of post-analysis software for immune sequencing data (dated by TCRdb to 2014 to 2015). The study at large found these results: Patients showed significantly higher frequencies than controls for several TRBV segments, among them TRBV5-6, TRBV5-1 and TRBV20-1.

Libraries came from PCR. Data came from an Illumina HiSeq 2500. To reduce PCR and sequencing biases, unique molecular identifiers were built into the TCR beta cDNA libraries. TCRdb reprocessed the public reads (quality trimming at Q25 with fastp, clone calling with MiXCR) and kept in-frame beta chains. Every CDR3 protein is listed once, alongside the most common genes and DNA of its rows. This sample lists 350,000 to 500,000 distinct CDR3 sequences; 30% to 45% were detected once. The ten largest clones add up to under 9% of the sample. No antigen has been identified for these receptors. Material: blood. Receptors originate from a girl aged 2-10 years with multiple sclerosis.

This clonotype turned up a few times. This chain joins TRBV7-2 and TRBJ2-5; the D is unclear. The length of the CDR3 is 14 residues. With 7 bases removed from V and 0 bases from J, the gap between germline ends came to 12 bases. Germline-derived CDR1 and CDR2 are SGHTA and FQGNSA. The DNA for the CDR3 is TGTGCCAGCATTGGCGAAATGTACCAAGAGACCCAGTACTTC. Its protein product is CASIGEMYQETQYF. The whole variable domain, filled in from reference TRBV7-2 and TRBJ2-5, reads GAGVSQSPSNKVTEKGKDVELRCDPISGHTALYWYRQSLGQGLEFLIYFQGNSAPDKSGLPSDRFSAERTGGSVSTLTIQRTQQEDSAVYLCASIGEMYQETQYFGPGTRLLVL.

The CDR3 DNA reads as TGTGCCTGGAGTGTAAGGTCCTGGGACAGGAGGTACGAGCAGTACTTC. Its protein is CAWSVRSWDRRYEQYF. V is TRBV30 and J is TRBJ2-7, with 8 nucleotides matching TRBD1. From germline, CDR1 is GTSNPN and CDR2 SVGIG (reference sequence). V trimming: 0 bases; J trimming: 4 bases; junction bases outside the gene matches: 11. This CDR3 comprises 16 residues.

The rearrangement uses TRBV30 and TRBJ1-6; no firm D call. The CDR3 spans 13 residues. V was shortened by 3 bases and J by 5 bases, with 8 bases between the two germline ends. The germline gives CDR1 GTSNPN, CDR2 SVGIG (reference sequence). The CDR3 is CAWRGWDNSPLHF. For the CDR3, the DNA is TGTGCCTGGAGGGGATGGGATAATTCACCCCTCCACTTT.

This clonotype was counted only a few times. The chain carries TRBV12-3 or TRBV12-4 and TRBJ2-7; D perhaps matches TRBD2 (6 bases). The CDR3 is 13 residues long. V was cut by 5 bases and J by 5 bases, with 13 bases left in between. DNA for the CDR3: TGTGCCAGCAGTACTAAAGGGGAGGACGAGCAGTACTTC. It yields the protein CASSTKGEDEQYF.

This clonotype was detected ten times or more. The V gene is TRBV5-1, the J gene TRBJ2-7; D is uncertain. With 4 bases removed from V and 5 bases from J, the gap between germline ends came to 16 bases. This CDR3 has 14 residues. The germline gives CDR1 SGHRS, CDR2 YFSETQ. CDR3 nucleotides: TGCGCCAGCAGCACACGGGTGGGATCCCACGAGCAGTACTTC. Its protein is CASSTRVGSHEQYF.

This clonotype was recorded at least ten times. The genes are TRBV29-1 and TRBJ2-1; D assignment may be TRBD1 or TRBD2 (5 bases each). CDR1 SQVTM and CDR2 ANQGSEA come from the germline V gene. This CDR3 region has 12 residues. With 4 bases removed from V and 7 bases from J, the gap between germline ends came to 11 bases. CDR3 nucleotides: TGCAGCGTTGGTGGGACGGGGAATGAGCAGTTCTTC. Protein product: CSVGGTGNEQFF.

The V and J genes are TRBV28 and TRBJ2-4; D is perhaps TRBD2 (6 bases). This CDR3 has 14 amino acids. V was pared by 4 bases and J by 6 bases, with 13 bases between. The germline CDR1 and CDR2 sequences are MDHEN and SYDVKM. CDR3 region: CASSSTGVGNIQYF. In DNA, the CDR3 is TGTGCCAGCAGTTCGACGGGAGTAGGAAACATTCAGTACTTC.

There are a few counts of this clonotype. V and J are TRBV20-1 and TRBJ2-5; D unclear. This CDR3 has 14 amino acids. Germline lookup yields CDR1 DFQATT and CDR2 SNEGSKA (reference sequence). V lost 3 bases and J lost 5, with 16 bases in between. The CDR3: CSASWTPGRETQYF. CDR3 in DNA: TGCAGTGCTAGTTGGACGCCAGGTCGGGAGACCCAGTACTTC.

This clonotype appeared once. This CDR3 reads CSAREREFYNEQFF. CDR3 DNA: TGCAGTGCTAGAGAGCGGGAGTTTTACAATGAGCAGTTCTTC. The chain couples TRBV20-1 to TRBJ2-1, with TRBD2 matching over 7 bases. The CDR3 is 14 residues long. V shed 0 bases, J shed 4 bases, and the junction held 3 bases outside the gene matches. Germline assignment: CDR1 DFQATT and CDR2 SNEGSKA (reference sequence).

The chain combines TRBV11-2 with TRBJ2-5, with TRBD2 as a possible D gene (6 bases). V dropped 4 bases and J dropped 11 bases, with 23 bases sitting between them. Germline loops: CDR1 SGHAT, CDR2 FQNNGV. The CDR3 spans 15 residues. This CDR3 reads CASSSHLTSSNEQYF. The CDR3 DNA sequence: TGTGCCAGCAGCTCCCACTTGACTAGTTCAAATGAGCAGTACTTC.

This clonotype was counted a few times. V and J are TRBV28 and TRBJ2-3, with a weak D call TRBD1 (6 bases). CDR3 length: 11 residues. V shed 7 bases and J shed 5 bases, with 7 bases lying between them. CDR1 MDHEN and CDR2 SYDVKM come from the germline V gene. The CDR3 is CASKGVDTQYF. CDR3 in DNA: TGTGCCAGCAAGGGGGTAGATACGCAGTATTTT.

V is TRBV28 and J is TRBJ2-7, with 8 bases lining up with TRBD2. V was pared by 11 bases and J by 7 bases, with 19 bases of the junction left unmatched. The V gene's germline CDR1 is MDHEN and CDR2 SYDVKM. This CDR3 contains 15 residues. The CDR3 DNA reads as TGTGCCGCGTTATCTAGCGGGCTTAAGGGGGATGAGCAGTACTTC. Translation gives CAALSSGLKGDEQYF.

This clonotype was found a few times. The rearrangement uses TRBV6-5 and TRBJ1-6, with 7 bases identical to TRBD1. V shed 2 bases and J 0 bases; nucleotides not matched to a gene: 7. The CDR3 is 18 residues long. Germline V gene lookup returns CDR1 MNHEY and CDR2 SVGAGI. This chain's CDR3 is CASSYPRDSLSYNSPLHF. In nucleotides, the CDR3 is TGTGCCAGCAGTTACCCCCGGGACAGCCTCTCCTATAATTCACCCCTCCACTTT.

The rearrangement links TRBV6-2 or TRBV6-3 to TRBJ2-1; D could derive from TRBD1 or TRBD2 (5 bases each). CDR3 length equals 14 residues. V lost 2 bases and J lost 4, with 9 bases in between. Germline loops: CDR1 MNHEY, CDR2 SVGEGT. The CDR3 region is CASSYGTGYNEQFF. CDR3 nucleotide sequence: TGTGCCAGCAGTTACGGGACGGGATACAATGAGCAGTTCTTC.

CDR3 protein: CASSAGTSAEGLETQYF. The CDR3 bases are TGTGCCAGCAGTGCCGGGACTAGCGCGGAAGGGTTAGAGACCCAGTACTTC. The chain employs TRBV2 and TRBJ2-5; 10 bases are a match to TRBD2. The CDR3 totals 17 residues. The germline V gene has CDR1 SNHLY and CDR2 FYNNEI. Germline trimming cut 4 bases from V and 4 bases from J; bases unmatched to any gene: 12. The whole variable domain, filled in from reference TRBV2 and TRBJ2-5, reads EPEVTQTPSHQVTQMGQEVILRCVPISNHLYFYWYRQILGQKVEFLVSFYNNEISEKSEIFDDQFSVERPDGSNFTLKIRSTKLEDSAMYFCASSAGTSAEGLETQYFGPGTRLLVL.

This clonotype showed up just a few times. The CDR3 sequence: CASSFSGTGGGEQYF. In nucleotides, the CDR3 is TGTGCCAGCAGTTTCTCCGGGACAGGGGGTGGGGAGCAGTACTTC. The rearrangement links TRBV28 to TRBJ2-7; 11 positions agree with TRBD1. The CDR3 contains 15 residues. V dropped 3 bases and J dropped 7; count of bases not matched to a gene: 8. Germline-derived CDR1 and CDR2 are MDHEN and SYDVKM.

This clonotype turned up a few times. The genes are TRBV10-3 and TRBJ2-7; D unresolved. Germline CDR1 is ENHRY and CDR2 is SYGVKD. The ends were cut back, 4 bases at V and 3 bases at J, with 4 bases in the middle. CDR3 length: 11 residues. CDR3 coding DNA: TGTGCCATCAGTGGCTACTACGAGCAGTACTTC. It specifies CAISGYYEQYF.

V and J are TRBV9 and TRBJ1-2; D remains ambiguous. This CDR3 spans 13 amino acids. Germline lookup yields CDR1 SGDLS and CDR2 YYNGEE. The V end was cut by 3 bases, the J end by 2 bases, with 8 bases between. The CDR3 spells CASSASLNYGYTF. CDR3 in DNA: TGTGCCAGCAGCGCCTCCTTGAACTATGGCTACACCTTC.

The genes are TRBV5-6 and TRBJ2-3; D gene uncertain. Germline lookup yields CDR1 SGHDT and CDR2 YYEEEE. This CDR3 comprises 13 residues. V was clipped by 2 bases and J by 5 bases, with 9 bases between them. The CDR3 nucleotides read TGTGCCAGCAGCTTACGACCAGAAGATACGCAGTATTTT. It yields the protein CASSLRPEDTQYF.

The CDR3 sequence is CASSLGGTAIYNEQFF. Written as DNA, the CDR3 is TGCGCCAGCAGCTTGGGAGGGACAGCCATCTACAATGAGCAGTTCTTC. The rearrangement joins TRBV5-1 to TRBJ2-1; TRBD1 matches 7 bases. J lost 3 bases, V lost 0 bases, and 6 bases had no gene match. Germline CDR1 and CDR2: SGHRS and YFSETQ. The CDR3 runs to 16 residues.

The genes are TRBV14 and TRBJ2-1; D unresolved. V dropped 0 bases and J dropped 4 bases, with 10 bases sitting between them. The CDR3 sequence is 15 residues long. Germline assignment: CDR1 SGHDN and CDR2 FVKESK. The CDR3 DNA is TGTGCCAGCAGCCAAGATCTATCAACATACAATGAGCAGTTCTTC. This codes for CASSQDLSTYNEQFF.